The clone carrying this TCR beta chain came up a few times. TCRdb reprocessed the 5' RACE reads via MiXCR and lists one record per CDR3 protein. Of roughly 580,000 distinct CDR3 sequences in the sample, roughly 18% were seen once. This entry belongs to a study of T-cell memory formation after mild COVID-19. CDR1 WSHSY and CDR2 SAAADI come from the germline V gene. V lost 1 base and J lost 7, with 13 bases in between. The length of the CDR3 is 14 residues. This TCR was recovered from an adult woman who had mild COVID-19 (a few samples of this study predate the infection). Cell type and time point are not known. Sequences were obtained from PBMCs or a T cell subset sorted from them (not recorded which). The chain combines TRBV10-2 with TRBJ1-1; D not certain. The CDR3 protein is CASSELQPRFEAFF. The CDR3 DNA is TGCGCCAGCAGTGAGTTGCAGCCCAGGTTTGAAGCTTTCTTT.